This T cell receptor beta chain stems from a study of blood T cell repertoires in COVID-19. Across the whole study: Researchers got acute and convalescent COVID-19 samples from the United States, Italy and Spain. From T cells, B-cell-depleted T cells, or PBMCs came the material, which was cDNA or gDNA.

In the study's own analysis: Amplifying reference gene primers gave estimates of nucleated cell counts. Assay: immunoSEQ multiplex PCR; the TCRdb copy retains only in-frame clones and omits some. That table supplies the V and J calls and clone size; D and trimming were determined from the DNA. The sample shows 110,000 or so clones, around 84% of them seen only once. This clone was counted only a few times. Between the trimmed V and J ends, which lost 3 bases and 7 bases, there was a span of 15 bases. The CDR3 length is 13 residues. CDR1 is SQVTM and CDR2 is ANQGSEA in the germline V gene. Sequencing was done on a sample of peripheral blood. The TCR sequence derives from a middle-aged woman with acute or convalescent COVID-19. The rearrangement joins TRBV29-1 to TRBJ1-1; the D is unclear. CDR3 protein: CSVEGRVFSEAFF. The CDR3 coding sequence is TGCAGCGTTGAGGGGAGGGTATTTAGTGAAGCTTTCTTT.